Listed here are 9 T cell receptor beta chains from one sample, sequenced in a study of esophageal squamous cell carcinoma under preoperative chemotherapy. TCRdb used MiXCR to reprocess the PCR reads, holding one entry per CDR3 protein. The data contain 9,000 to 13,000 distinct CDR3 sequences, about 63% of them singletons. Time point indicated: after preoperative PTX-NDP chemotherapy. This sample was gathered from a patient given preoperative chemotherapy. The receptors originated from a human donor with esophageal squamous cell carcinoma. The donor label of this sample is uncertain.

Worth noting for this clonotype: Relative to the germline gene, one junction end is altered; a read error may explain this. V gene TRBV6-1 combines with J gene TRBJ2-1; a possible D gene is TRBD1 (5 bases). The J call may be in error: the DNA end matches TRBJ2-5 better. Germline lookup yields CDR1 MNHNS and CDR2 SASEGT. The CDR3 runs 15 residues. CDR3 sequence reads: CASNEGVPGAATQYF. Here the CDR3 DNA reads TGTGCCAGCAATGAAGGGGTCCCCGGCGCGGCGACCCAGTACTTC.

Sample share makes this clonotype hyperexpanded. V usage is TRBV6-1 and J usage is TRBJ2-1; no definite D call. Trimming shortened V by 3 bases and J by 8 bases, and 11 bases separated the two germline ends. This CDR3 is built from 13 residues. Looked up from germline, CDR1 is MNHNS and CDR2 is SASEGT. CDR3 nucleotide sequence: TGTGCCAGCAGTGAGGAGAGGTCCGATGAGCAGTTCTTC. Protein product: CASSEERSDEQFF.

The chain joins TRBV6-1 to TRBJ2-1, with TRBD2 identical over 12 bases. From germline, CDR1 is MNHNS and CDR2 SASEGT. J was trimmed by 7 bases and V by 8 bases; bases with no gene match: 9. This CDR3 comprises 15 residues. The CDR3 DNA is TGTGCCAGCGTAAGCCTAGCGGGAGGGCCGAATGAGCAGTTCTTC. As protein: CASVSLAGGPNEQFF.

This clonotype showed up many times. This chain links TRBV12-3 or TRBV12-4 with TRBJ2-2; no definite D call. This CDR3 is built from 13 residues. Trimming left V 5 bases short and J 3 bases short, with 7 bases between. The CDR3 protein is CASSARDTGELFF. CDR3 nucleotides: TGTGCCAGCAGTGCCCGAGACACCGGGGAGCTGTTTTTT.

V usage is TRBV7-9 and J usage is TRBJ2-1, with 7 bases identical to TRBD2. J was trimmed by 13 bases and V by 6 bases; bases with no gene match: 15. In germline, CDR1 is SEHNR, CDR2 FQNEAQ (reference sequence). This CDR3 has 14 amino acids. DNA for the CDR3: TGTGCCAGCAGTCAGTGGGAGGGCCGCGGGACCCAGTTCTTC. Protein product: CASSQWEGRGTQFF.

Points on this clonotype: One end of the junction varies from germline; a read error may be responsible. The V gene is TRBV6-4, the J gene TRBJ2-4; D possibly corresponds to TRBD1 (6 bases). There are 16 residues in the CDR3. The germline gives CDR1 MRHNA, CDR2 SNTAGT. The CDR3 region has the DNA TGTGCCAGCAGTGACTCGGCTCTGGGGGCCAAAAATACGCAGTATTTC. It translates to CASSDSALGAKNTQYF.

CDR3 nucleotides: TGTGCCAGCAGCCTGGGAGTGAGCACAGGGGAGCTGTTTTTT. Residues: CASSLGVSTGELFF. The V and J genes are TRBV6-1 and TRBJ2-2, with D possibly matching TRBD2 (5 bases). The V and J ends lost 6 bases and 8 bases respectively, with 16 bases between them. Germline values: CDR1 MNHNS, CDR2 SASEGT. This CDR3 comprises 14 residues.

V gene TRBV6-1 combines with J gene TRBJ2-1, with 11 bases identical to TRBD2. Per germline, CDR1 MNHNS and CDR2 SASEGT. The CDR3 spans 14 residues. V shed 4 bases, J shed 9 bases, and the junction held 5 bases outside the gene matches. The CDR3 bases are TGTGCCAGCAGTGGGGGCCTAGCGGGAGGTGAGCAGTTCTTC. Residues: CASSGGLAGGEQFF.

This chain uses TRBV12-3 or TRBV12-4 with TRBJ2-1, with TRBD1 matching 8 bases. This CDR3 contains 14 residues. V was clipped by 7 bases and J by 10 bases; unmatched bases: 12. As DNA, the CDR3 is TGTGCCAGCAAACGAGCAGGGGGCTCCTACGAGCAGTTCTTC. It specifies CASKRAGGSYEQFF.